This is a list of T cell receptor beta chains from one sample in a study of shared clonotypes between healthy human individuals. TCRdb's table, derived via immunoSEQ multiplex PCR, lists solely in-frame clones and lacks some. The sample lists about 680,000 clones, approximately 73% seen once, with around 2% in the top ten. Sequenced sample: memory CD4+ T cells sorted from blood. The receptors here all came from a woman younger than 45 in good health. Each CDR3 is given with its conserved first and last residue. Each record gives: V gene, clone size, CDR3 protein. For some rows the clone size is stated as once, few or many, or as a class when expanded; others skip it.

TRBV15 . CATSRDQGGTIYF
TRBV6-5 . CASSYSGHYGYTF
TRBV19 . CASSIFPPPGGDTEAFF
TRBV6-1 . CASNYDRFGQPQHF
TRBV30 . CAWSVKGSSYEQYF
TRBV4-2 . CASSPGTSGTYEQYF
TRBV5-6 . CASSLSTSGRAVRETQYF
TRBV27 . CASKEAADEPQHF
TRBV5-5 . CASSLASANSGNTIYF
TRBV6-1 . CASSEGWASGRSHEQYF
TRBV30 . CAWSVPQGPYYGYTF
TRBV5-4 . CASSLGGGNKNIQYF
TRBV28 . CASSLYGRARTGELFF
TRBV4-2 few CASSQGDRDGGEQFF
TRBV6-5 . CASSSLSGGNPYEQYF
TRBV15 . CATSRDYQGGGQPQHF
TRBV6-4 . CASSEQVGANTGELFF
TRBV28 . CASSPDRGYEQYF
TRBV15 once CATSRDRDSPTKQYF
TRBV10-3 few CAIRSTGTGYYNEQFF
TRBV4-1 . CASSQEGQGASGNTIYF
TRBV6-5 many CASSYVGRGTGELFF
TRBV5-8 few CASSATLQGRRRIYEQYF
TRBV27 few CASSPSDLSYNEQFF
TRBV19 . CASTQGTGNTEAFF
TRBV28 . CASSLYANTGELFF
TRBV10-3 . CAISEKAGSTDTQYF
TRBV7-6 . CASSKRPDSVYEQYF
TRBV6-5 many CASSYGRVGGNEKLFF
TRBV18 few CASSPGTGGNYGYTF
TRBV9 . CASSVAGGGGEKLFF
TRBV2 . CASTAGTWGYTF
TRBV11-2 . CASSLDSEQYF
TRBV28 . CASSRLAGTGAIKGAFF
TRBV18 once CASSPGQGSGEQYF
TRBV15 . CATSRPSGSPHEQYF
TRBV28 . CASSQGVDYGYTF
TRBV14 . CASSLSGGPSTGELFF
TRBV28 . CASSPGDLNEKLFF
TRBV27 once CASGQNRGANQPQHF
TRBV11-2 . CASSLGTGATEAFF
TRBV5-1 once CASSPGTGTFTDQPQHF
TRBV27 . CASSMGRFLSTEAFF
TRBV30 few CAWGQGYAGETQYF
TRBV10-3 . CAVQAGTGSDTQYF
TRBV6-5 . CASSFGRAAGNTIYF
TRBV5-1 . CASRSYEQYF
TRBV10-3 . CAISEQGQGAEQPQHF
TRBV29-1 . CSVRLAGDWETQYF
TRBV5-1 . CASSSFLADRPDEQYF
TRBV19 . CASSIWNRGKSTDTQYF
TRBV30 . CAWLLPPSGYTF
TRBV15 . CATSDQDRGYEPQHF
TRBV4-1 . CASSHRRGEPDGNTIYF
TRBV6-4 many CASSDGLAGAHEQFF
TRBV12-1 . CASSLTGRSSEAFF
TRBV6-1 . CASSEIQTGGYRNQPQHF
TRBV6-7 few CARARFTGTGVSEVSTDTQYF
TRBV21-1 . CASSIGPTRCETQYF
TRBV9 . CASSQTSGGYNEQFF